These T cell receptor beta chains were read from a single sample in a study of T cell changes during pregnancy in multiple sclerosis. Only in-frame clones appear in the TCRdb table, and some are missing; sequencing was by immunoSEQ multiplex PCR. In the table there are roughly 60,000 clones, around 97% of which are singletons. The sequenced sample was CD8+ T cells from peripheral blood mononuclear cells, obtained after pregnancy. The receptors were sampled from a female donor with multiple sclerosis, enrolled in a pregnancy study. Each CDR3 is given without its conserved first and last residue. Size values are once, few and many counts, or a class for expanded clones, and some rows have none.

j_gene,v_gene,abundance,CDR3aa
TRBJ1-3,TRBV18,NA,ASSPRTSDSGNTIY
TRBJ2-1,TRBV9,NA,ASSVGWEGNEQF
TRBJ2-7,TRBV19,NA,ASSPSSGGSYEQY
TRBJ2-3,TRBV7-9,once,ASSPRDPLDATDTQY
TRBJ1-4,TRBV7-8,NA,ASSLDRLATNEKLF
TRBJ2-7,TRBV27,NA,ASSSTGHEQY
TRBJ2-6,TRBV28,NA,ASSLEGFGANVLT
TRBJ2-5,TRBV9,NA,ASCPGGIGETQY
TRBJ2-1,TRBV6-1,NA,ASSVEGQF
TRBJ2-7,TRBV7-9,NA,ASSPGTGGEQY
TRBJ2-7,TRBV10-2,NA,ASRGAGYEQY
TRBJ2-1,TRBV4-2,NA,ASSQERGLANNEQF
TRBJ2-1,TRBV19,NA,ASSILAIGNNEQF
TRBJ1-2,TRBV10-3,NA,AISKTGDGYT
TRBJ1-2,TRBV28,NA,ASSLGPGQTISNYGYT
TRBJ1-2,TRBV5-6,NA,ASSPTTYYNYGYT
TRBJ1-1,TRBV27,NA,ASTTGGVAF
TRBJ2-3,TRBV28,NA,ASSLAEDRVSDTQY
TRBJ2-3,TRBV9,NA,ASSVAISGSETDTQY
TRBJ2-7,TRBV28,once,ASSSQDLPYYEQY
TRBJ1-2,TRBV29-1,NA,SVNTGTGPEGYT
TRBJ1-1,TRBV7-9,NA,ASSLDSPGPGGTEAF
TRBJ1-1,TRBV27,NA,ASPWQGVNTEAF
TRBJ2-3,TRBV27,NA,ASSPSAAPTDTQY
TRBJ2-5,TRBV5-4,NA,ASSFCFEQETQY
TRBJ2-3,TRBV6-5,NA,ASSYSGTSVPDTQY
TRBJ2-5,TRBV5-5,NA,ASSLAGTVETQY
TRBJ2-7,TRBV7-2,NA,ASSQRVRQGLYEQY
TRBJ2-7,TRBV9,NA,ASSVDTGSSYEQY
TRBJ2-3,TRBV9,NA,ASSFDGSGLSPDTQY
TRBJ2-3,TRBV28,NA,ASSYFGAGPSTDTQY
TRBJ2-5,TRBV7-6,NA,ASSSTGEETQY
TRBJ2-7,TRBV7-3,NA,ASSLGQGGYEQY
TRBJ2-7,TRBV27,once,ASSLSIGYEQY
TRBJ2-7,TRBV5-5,NA,ASGRASYSEQY
TRBJ1-3,TRBV2,few,ASSDQGY
TRBJ2-1,TRBV11-2,NA,ASGATGAYNEQF
TRBJ1-1,TRBV4-1,NA,ASSQVLGARGTEAF
TRBJ1-2,TRBV27,NA,ASMAQGRGYT
TRBJ2-7,TRBV9,NA,ASSVGGGTNEQY
TRBJ1-1,TRBV29-1,NA,SVEVRRVNTEAF
TRBJ2-6,TRBV5-3,NA,ARSSLGTGDKGTSGANVLT
TRBJ2-7,TRBV9,NA,ASSLGTGGYEQY
TRBJ2-7,TRBV9,NA,ASSVGSGDAYEQY
TRBJ2-1,TRBV18,NA,ASSGTSAFAEQF
TRBJ2-2,TRBV7-9,NA,ASSLGDGTGELF
TRBJ2-3,TRBV9,NA,ASSPTGAASDTQY
TRBJ2-7,TRBV29-1,NA,SVEIGYEQY
TRBJ1-2,TRBV6-1,NA,ASTARRTNYGYT
TRBJ1-1,TRBV7-9,NA,ASSPTSTQNTEAF
TRBJ1-5,TRBV15,NA,ATSRDRENQPQH
TRBJ2-1,TRBV7-9,NA,ASSLGQGNYNEQF
TRBJ2-5,TRBV5-6,NA,ASSLAGQGNFWETQY
TRBJ2-7,TRBV11-3,NA,ASSSAQGYEQY
TRBJ1-4,TRBV7-8,NA,ASSNSRGIEKLF
TRBJ2-2,TRBV7-9,NA,ASGGPFTGELF
NA,TRBV4-1,NA,ASSPSGREYEQY